This T cell receptor (beta chain) is drawn from a study of cytomegalovirus exposure and HLA in healthy donors (dated by TCRdb to about 2017). About the investigation overall: An earlier analysis of under 600 of the donors reported more than 250 Gb of sequence data and 117 million unique TCR beta sequences from about 180 million T cells. In a later genetic analysis, genome-wide SNP genotypes for about three fifths of the roughly 670 donors were used, and that subset was treated as a discovery cohort. The study profiled the T cell repertoires of some 610 subjects by immunosequencing and related them to cytomegalovirus serostatus. Five DR-DQ haplotypes were handled as single units for association and clustering because linkage in the cohort was strong. Roughly 300 gigabases of sequencing data and tens of millions of unique TCR sequences were included in an early release covering about 700 HLA-typed donors. Among around 400 genotyped donors of the cohort, an average of approximately 200,000 unique TCR beta nucleotide sequences was sequenced per donor, of which 15% to 20% were non-productive. Every repertoire in the discovery cohort had been generated on one and the same sequencing platform. Typing coverage varied by locus: about 629-630 donors for A, B, C, DRB1 and DQB1; around 560 for DQA1; about 570 for DPA1; fewer than 480 for DPB1. Of the roughly 430 genotyped donors, approximately 82% fell in the genetic ancestry cluster associated with self-reported Caucasian donors. An earlier analysis of approximately 640 of the donors applied high-throughput TCR beta sequencing to assess whether each TCR beta V gene segment acted as functional or pseudogenic. Donor age, sex, ethnicity and CMV serostatus were compiled together with the repertoire data. Both class I and class II loci were covered by HLA typing, at four-digit resolution. To predict cytomegalovirus infection status, the study combined high-throughput TCR immunosequencing, statistical association of individual TCRs with disease status, and machine learning. Rather than using new phenotypic data, the later analysis identified candidate immune exposures from TCR beta sequences and from how often those sequences occurred across donors. In addition to the first cohort of approximately 670 subjects, a separate validation cohort of 120 different subjects was used. To study patterns of TCR occurrence, a later analysis re-analyzed previously published TCR beta repertoires from more than 550 donors and added high-resolution HLA genotyping. The study was designed to test whether signatures of past pathogen exposure could be identified by cataloging public T cell receptors. Results and caveats for the whole study, not just this receptor: The classifier was reported to diagnose cytomegalovirus status with high specificity and sensitivity in both the original and validation cohorts. The presence/absence analyses assumed that sequencing depth was roughly uniform across donors, and that assumption may not be true. A later analysis associated 16,951 TCR beta sequences with specific HLA alleles at a false discovery rate of 0.05. In a later analysis, HLA-associated TCR beta chains showed more clonal expansion and lower generation probabilities than non-associated chains that were equally common. In a later analysis, TCR association rates were found to vary across HLA loci, with the most associated TCRs seen for DRB1 alleles and the fewest for HLA-C alleles. The authors suggested that the approach could potentially be extended to other disease states and immunological phenotypes. In a later genetic analysis, fewer N-insertions in productive TCRs were reported among donors in an Asian-associated ancestry cluster than the roughly 670-donor mean. The earlier analysis of about 600 of the donors excluded some 16 rarely observed V segments, including chromosome 9 orphons, because counts were too low. Only TCR beta chains were sequenced in this cohort, and the absence of alpha or paired-chain data limited detectable features. Because HLA typing was unavailable for some donors at each locus, only the typed subset was used in association tests. Linkage disequilibrium might explain the correlated functional status among segregating V segments, but an unknown experimental factor could not be excluded. The 87-base-pair reads could not distinguish some IMGT-functional V segments, including TRBV6-2 and TRBV6-3, so those segments were excluded. Assigning TCR associations to individual alleles was difficult when HLA alleles, especially DR and DQ, strongly co-occurred. In vitro tests confirmed that a few of the cytomegalovirus-associated TCR beta chains recognize cytomegalovirus antigens. An earlier analysis of 450 to 750 of the donors showed that most TCR beta V segments appeared in productive rearrangements either about 87% or about 30% of the time, which broadly matched IMGT annotations. According to a later analysis, most CMV-associated TCR beta chains appeared to be HLA-restricted, and the HLA associations seemed to be driven largely by CMV exposure. A further reported finding was that TCR beta sequences accurately predicted the HLA-A and HLA-B alleles for most subjects in the first cohort. A total of 150 or so TCR beta chains were listed by the study as associated with cytomegalovirus. A group of highly shared sequence variants was considered likely to be a technical artifact of the sequencing pipeline. V-gene and J-gene trimming of TCR beta chains was associated with a missense DCLRE1C variant in a later genetic analysis, and the association was replicated in an independent cohort. CMV serostatus was the only immune exposure information available for the cohort. Across donors, most TCR sequences were observed very rarely, whereas some public TCRs were present in many individuals. In a later analysis, several top co-occurrence clusters were reported to appear linked to parvovirus B19, influenza, CMV and Epstein-Barr virus.

Notes on this clone: Its antigen has not been determined. No base-level quality is on record; no much larger clone is a single base apart.

Library preparation used the immunoSEQ multiplex PCR assay. The multiplex PCR relied on a mix of 60 forward primers for TCR Vbeta segments and 13 reverse primers for TCR Jbeta segments. A multiplex PCR assay on genomic DNA amplified the CDR3 region of rearranged TCR beta genes. The amplified TCR beta libraries were sequenced on the Illumina HiSeq System as 87-base-pair reads. The source study handled its data this way. A later analysis tallied around 80 million unique TCR beta chains across the roughly 610 repertoires, and approximately 9.9 million of those chains were shared by two or more donors. Raw reads were error-corrected and collapsed into unique sequences with a nearest-neighbor algorithm that merged closely related sequences to remove PCR and sequencing errors. V, D and J gene segments were assigned by aligning CDR3 sequences to IMGT reference sequences. For a sequence to be retained, a match of at least six nucleotides was required to both a V gene segment and a J gene segment. Rearrangements were called productive when the CDR3 lacked stop codons and stayed in frame with V and J; all others were non-productive. CDR3 was defined by IMGT convention, running from the second conserved V-encoded cysteine to the conserved J-encoded phenylalanine. The earlier analysis of about 620 of the donors excluded sequences that lacked an unambiguous match to a single V gene segment. In an earlier analysis of 450 to 750 of the donors, a V segment was called functional when productive rearrangements were above 56.7%, and segregating when the standard deviation between donors exceeded 5%. A statistical classification framework was developed to diagnose cytomegalovirus status using the catalog of TCR beta chain sequences. In a later analysis, V and J genes were assigned by comparing TCR nucleotide sequences against IMGT/GENE-DB human TR gene sequences. A later analysis assigned CDR3 sequences and most-parsimonious VDJ recombination scenarios with the TCRdist pipeline. A later analysis defined each TCR beta chain by its CDR3 amino acid sequence plus V-gene family, and excluded reads lacking a unique V-gene family. To address suspected cross-contamination and a sequencing artifact, a later analysis removed approximately 600 highly shared, low-generation-probability nucleotide sequences. In a later analysis, a clonal expansion index was calculated for each public chain from normalized within-repertoire ranks of inferred template counts. A later analysis computed generation probabilities with a VDJ recombination model fitted to out-of-frame rearrangements, and checked the results against IGoR. In a later analysis, TCR-TCR, TCR-HLA and TCR-CMV co-occurrence was scored with hypergeometric tests, and a repertoire-size bias correction was applied to TCR pairs. False discovery rates were estimated in a later analysis by permuting HLA or CMV assignments 20 times. In a later analysis, co-occurring TCRs were grouped using DBSCAN, and TCRdist sequence similarity was added for clustering within HLA-allele-positive subsets. Repertoires with fewer than 30,000 or more than 120,000 public chains were left out of co-occurrence clustering, as were five repertoires with anomalous nucleotide sharing. TCRdb mirrors the immuneACCESS table, restricted to in-frame sequences. Some clones are absent from its copies; in checked studies, under half trace to an unresolved V gene, and the reason for the others is unknown. The V and J calls and clone size are taken from that table; D and trimming were inferred from the DNA. For this sample there are some 170,000 clones; roughly 76% appear just once. Around 4.7% of the sample is held by the ten biggest clonotypes.

From a lookup of the germline V gene, CDR1 and CDR2 are SGHNT and YENEEA. Including the terminal cysteine and phenylalanine, the CDR3 comprises 15 residues. CDR3 DNA is the only sequence kept; it has 45 bases, read in frame from the first base. In total, approximately 690 healthy bone marrow donors made up the cohort. Cohort members were all nominally healthy when sampled, although unrecorded immune exposures were likely present. The donor was CMV seropositive and belonged to the group of 270 or so seropositive cohort members. Every donor gave a peripheral blood sample, and the peripheral blood mononuclear cells from that sample were used for TCR beta sequencing. The Qiagen DNeasy Blood Extraction Kit was used to extract genomic DNA from the blood cell samples.

The TCR comes from a woman younger than 30 in good health and CMV-seropositive. Recombination connected TRBV11-3 to TRBJ2-5, and the D gene may be TRBD2, 5 bases matching. The DNA matches TRBJ2-7 better at its end, which makes the J call doubtful. The material sequenced was PBMCs. The DNA sequence is given as TGTGCCAGCAGCTCCCGGAGCGGTACTATCTACGAGCAGTACTTC. This translates into CASSSRSGTIYEQYF.